This T cell receptor beta chain was obtained from a study of blood T cell repertoires in COVID-19. Study-wide context: Samples taken during acute and convalescent COVID-19 were collected in the United States, Italy and Spain. T cells, B-cell-depleted T cells, or PBMCs supplied cDNA or gDNA.

Authors' methods: Estimated nucleated cell counts came from reference gene primer amplification. TCRdb keeps only in-frame clones here, not all; method: immunoSEQ multiplex PCR. D and trimming were read from the DNA, whereas the V and J calls and clone size are those reported in that table. The sample holds about 160,000 clones, roughly 90% seen once. This clone is a singleton in its sample. Germline V gene sequence: CDR1 SGHTA, CDR2 FQGTGA. CDR3 length: 13 residues. Trimming stripped 2 bases from V and 13 bases from J, with 14 bases between. Sequencing was performed on peripheral blood. This receptor was identified in a woman aged 60-75 years with active or convalescent COVID-19. The chain carries TRBV7-3 and TRBJ2-2; D is ambiguous. As DNA, the CDR3 is TGTGCCAGCAGCTTACGACCCCCCGCAGGGCTGTTTTTT. It codes for CASSLRPPAGLFF.